The table lists the clone carrying this T cell receptor (beta chain) with a few counts. Its antigen is not identified. The source of the sample is a study of spatial heterogeneity in lung cancer. Study findings and constraints: Resection blood, more than follow-up blood, showed ubiquitous expanded tumor TCRs.

TCRdb re-called the 5' RACE reads with MiXCR, one entry per CDR3 protein. This sample yields roughly 110,000 distinct CDR3 sequences, of which roughly a tenth are seen a single time; 24% belongs to the top ten. V lost 6 bases and J lost 6, with 11 bases in between. The CDR3 totals 13 residues. From germline, CDR1 is KGHSH and CDR2 LQKENI. Regarding time point: blood at routine non-recurrence follow-up after resection. Sequencing was performed on PBMCs, taken at follow-up. The receptor's source is a female donor with early-stage non-small cell lung cancer. The chain is built from TRBV18 and TRBJ2-2; TRBD1 is a possible D gene (5 bases). This CDR3 reads CASSQGVSGELFF. The CDR3 DNA reads as TGTGCCAGCTCCCAAGGGGTCTCCGGGGAGCTGTTTTTT.